This entry describes one T cell receptor beta chain. Its antigen is undetermined. V was cut by 5 bases and J by 2 bases, with 11 bases left in between. Germline V gives CDR1 SGHRS, CDR2 YFSETQ. This CDR3 is 13 amino acids long. The data are from a study of shared clonotypes between healthy human individuals. Template amounts of roughly 300 ng DNA, tens of thousands of T cell genomes, were employed in unsorted PBMC replicate PCRs. The sequencing of unsorted PBMC DNA took place on ten immunoSEQ deep assay plates. Source study methods: Filtering differed since immunoSEQ provided only junctions, with no quality scores. Method: immunoSEQ multiplex PCR; TCRdb's copy keeps in-frame clones and lacks some. Clone size and the V and J calls come from that table; the DNA yielded D and trimming. This sample yields about 490,000 clones, of which approximately 79% are seen a single time; about an eighth belongs to the top ten.

Whole-study findings and limits: Tissues were not sampled, only blood, and their repertoires likely differ.

Sequenced sample: PBMCs. This rearrangement joins TRBV5-1 to TRBJ2-7; tentatively, D is TRBD1 (5 bases). This TCR derives from a middle-aged woman in good health. Some clones in this sample may be carry-over from other donors' samples. The DNA for the CDR3 is TGCGCCAGCAGGAAGACAGTGACCTACGAGCAGTACTTC. Protein sequence: CASRKTVTYEQYF.